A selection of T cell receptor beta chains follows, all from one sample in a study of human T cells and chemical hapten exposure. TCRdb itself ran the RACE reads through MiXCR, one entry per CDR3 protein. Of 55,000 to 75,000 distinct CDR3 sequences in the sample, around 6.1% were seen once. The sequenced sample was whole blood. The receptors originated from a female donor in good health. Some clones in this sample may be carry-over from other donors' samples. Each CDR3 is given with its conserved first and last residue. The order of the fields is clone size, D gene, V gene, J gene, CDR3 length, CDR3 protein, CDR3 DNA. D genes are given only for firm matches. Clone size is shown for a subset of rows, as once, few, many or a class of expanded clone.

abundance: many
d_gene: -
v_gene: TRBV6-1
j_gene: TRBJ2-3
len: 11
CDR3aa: CASGTADTQYF
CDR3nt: TGTGCCAGCGGAACAGCAGATACGCAGTATTTT

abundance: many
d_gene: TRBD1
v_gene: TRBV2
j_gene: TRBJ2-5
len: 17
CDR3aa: CASSKTGDRGLQETQYF
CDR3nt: TGTGCCAGCAGCAAGACGGGGGACAGGGGGCTCCAAGAGACCCAGTACTTC

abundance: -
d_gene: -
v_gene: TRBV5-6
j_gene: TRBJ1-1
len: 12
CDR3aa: CASSLGPAAAFF
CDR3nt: TGTGCCAGCAGCTTGGGCCCCGCAGCTGCTTTCTTT

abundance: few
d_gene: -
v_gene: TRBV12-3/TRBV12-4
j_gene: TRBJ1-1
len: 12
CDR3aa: CASSLRGPEAFF
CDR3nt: TGTGCCAGCAGCTTGCGGGGCCCTGAAGCTTTCTTT

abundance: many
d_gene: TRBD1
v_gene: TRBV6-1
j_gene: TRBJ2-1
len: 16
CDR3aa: CASSAFGQGAYNEQFF
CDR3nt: TGTGCCAGCAGTGCTTTCGGCCAGGGGGCCTACAATGAGCAGTTCTTC

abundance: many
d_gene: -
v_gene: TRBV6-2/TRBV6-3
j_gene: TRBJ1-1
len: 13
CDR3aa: CASSPVGSAEAFF
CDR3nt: TGTGCCAGCAGTCCCGTCGGATCCGCTGAAGCTTTCTTT

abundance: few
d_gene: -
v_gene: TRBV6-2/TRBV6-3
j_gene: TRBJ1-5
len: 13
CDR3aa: CASNGRYNQPQHF
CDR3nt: TGTGCCAGCAACGGACGGTACAATCAGCCCCAGCATTTT

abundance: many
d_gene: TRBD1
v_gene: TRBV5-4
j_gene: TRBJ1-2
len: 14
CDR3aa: CASKDREKIYGYTF
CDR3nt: TGTGCCAGCAAGGACAGGGAGAAGATCTATGGCTACACCTTC

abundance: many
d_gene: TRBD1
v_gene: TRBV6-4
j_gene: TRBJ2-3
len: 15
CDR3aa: CASSDSRGHTDTQYF
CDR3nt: TGTGCCAGCAGTGACTCGAGGGGGCACACAGATACGCAGTATTTT

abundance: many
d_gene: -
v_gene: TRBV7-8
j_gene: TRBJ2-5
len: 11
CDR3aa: CASSVEETQYF
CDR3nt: TGTGCCAGCAGCGTCGAAGAGACCCAGTACTTC

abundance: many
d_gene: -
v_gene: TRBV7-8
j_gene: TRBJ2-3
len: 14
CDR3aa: CASSHPLGGDTQYF
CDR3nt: TGTGCCAGCAGTCATCCCCTCGGCGGAGATACGCAGTATTTT

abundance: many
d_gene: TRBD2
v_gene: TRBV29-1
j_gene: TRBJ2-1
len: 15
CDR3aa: CSVEDALAGGGEQFF
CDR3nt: TGCAGCGTTGAAGACGCACTAGCGGGAGGGGGTGAGCAGTTCTTC

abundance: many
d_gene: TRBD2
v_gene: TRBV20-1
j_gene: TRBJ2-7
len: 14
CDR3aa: CSARSLAGGYEQYF
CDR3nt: TGCAGTGCTAGGTCGCTAGCGGGAGGTTACGAGCAGTACTTC

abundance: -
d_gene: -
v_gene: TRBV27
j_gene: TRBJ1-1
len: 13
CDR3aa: CASSLRPDTEAFF
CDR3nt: TGTGCCAGCAGTTTGAGGCCGGACACTGAAGCTTTCTTT

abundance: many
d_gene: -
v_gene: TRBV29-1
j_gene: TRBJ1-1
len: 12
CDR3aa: CSVGQGNTEAFF
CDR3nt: TGCAGCGTTGGTCAGGGGAACACTGAAGCTTTCTTT

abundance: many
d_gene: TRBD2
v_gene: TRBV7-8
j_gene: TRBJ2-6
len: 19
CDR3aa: CASIPGGRTSGAGANVLTF
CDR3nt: TGTGCCAGCATCCCCGGGGGGCGGACTAGCGGAGCCGGGGCCAACGTCCTGACTTTC

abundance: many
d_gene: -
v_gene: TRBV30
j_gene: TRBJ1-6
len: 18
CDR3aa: CAWSRVGGSIRKGSPLHF
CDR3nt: TGTGCCTGGAGCCGGGTCGGGGGCTCAATCCGGAAAGGGTCACCCCTCCACTTT

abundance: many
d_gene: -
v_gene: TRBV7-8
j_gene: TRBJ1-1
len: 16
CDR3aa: CASSLAPTGSGTEAFF
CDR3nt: TGTGCCAGCAGCTTAGCCCCAACAGGGAGCGGTACTGAAGCTTTCTTT

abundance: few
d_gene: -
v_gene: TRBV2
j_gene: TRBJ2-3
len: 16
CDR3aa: CASSEAQGPGWDTQYF
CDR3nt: TGTGCCAGCAGTGAAGCGCAGGGGCCGGGCTGGGATACGCAGTATTTT

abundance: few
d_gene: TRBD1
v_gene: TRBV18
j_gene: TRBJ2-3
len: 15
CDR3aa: CASSPRTGQADTQYF
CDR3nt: TGTGCCAGCTCACCGAGGACAGGGCAGGCAGATACGCAGTATTTT

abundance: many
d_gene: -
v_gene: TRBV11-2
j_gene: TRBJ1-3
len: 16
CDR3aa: CASSFFRAGAGNTIYF
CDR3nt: TGTGCCAGCAGCTTCTTCAGGGCAGGAGCTGGAAACACCATATATTTT

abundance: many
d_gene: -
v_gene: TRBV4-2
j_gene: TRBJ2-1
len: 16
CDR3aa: CASSQYSASSYNEQFF
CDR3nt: TGTGCCAGCAGCCAGTATAGCGCCAGCTCCTACAATGAGCAGTTCTTC

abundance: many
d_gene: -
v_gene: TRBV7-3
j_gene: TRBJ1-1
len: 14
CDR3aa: CASTPGRMNTEAFF
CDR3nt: TGTGCCAGCACTCCCGGGCGGATGAACACTGAAGCTTTCTTT

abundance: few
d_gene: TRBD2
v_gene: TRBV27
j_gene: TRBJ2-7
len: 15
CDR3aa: CASSLTAGAPYEQYF
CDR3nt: TGTGCCAGCAGTTTAACAGCGGGAGCGCCCTACGAGCAGTACTTC

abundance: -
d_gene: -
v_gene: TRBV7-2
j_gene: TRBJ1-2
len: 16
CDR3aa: CASSFYGGPTVGGYTF
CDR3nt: TGTGCCAGCAGCTTTTATGGAGGGCCCACCGTCGGAGGCTACACCTTC

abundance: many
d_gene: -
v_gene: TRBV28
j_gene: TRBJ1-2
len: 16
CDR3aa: CASSLWVDSTNYGHTF
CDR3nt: TGTGCCAGCAGTTTATGGGTGGACAGCACAAATTATGGCCACACCTTC

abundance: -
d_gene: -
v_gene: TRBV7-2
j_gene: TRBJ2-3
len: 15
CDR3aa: CASSLTAPKGDTQYF
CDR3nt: TGTGCCAGCAGCTTAACGGCACCCAAAGGGGATACGCAGTATTTT

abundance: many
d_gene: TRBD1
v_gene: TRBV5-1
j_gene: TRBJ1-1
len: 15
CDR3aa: CASRLVRTGGSEAFF
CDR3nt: TGCGCCAGCCGGTTAGTCAGGACAGGGGGGTCTGAAGCTTTCTTT

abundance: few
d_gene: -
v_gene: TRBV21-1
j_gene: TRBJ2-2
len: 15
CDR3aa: CAGLAGGLNTGELFF
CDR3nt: TGTGCCGGACTAGCGGGAGGACTGAACACCGGGGAGCTGTTTTTT

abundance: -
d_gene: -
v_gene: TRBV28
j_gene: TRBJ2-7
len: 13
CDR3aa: CASSEGGNYEQYF
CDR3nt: TGTGCCAGCAGCGAGGGGGGAAATTACGAGCAGTACTTC

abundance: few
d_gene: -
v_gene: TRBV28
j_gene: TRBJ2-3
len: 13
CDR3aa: CASSSSGTDTQYF
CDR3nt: TGTGCCAGCAGTTCAAGCGGCACAGATACGCAGTATTTT

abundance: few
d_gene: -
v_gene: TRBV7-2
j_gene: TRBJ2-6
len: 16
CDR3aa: CASSLGSGSGANVLTF
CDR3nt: TGTGCCAGCAGCTTAGGCTCAGGGTCTGGGGCCAACGTCCTGACTTTC

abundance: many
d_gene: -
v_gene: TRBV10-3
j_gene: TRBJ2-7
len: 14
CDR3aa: CAIRLQGSPDEQYF
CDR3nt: TGTGCCATCAGGCTACAGGGTTCCCCAGACGAGCAGTACTTC

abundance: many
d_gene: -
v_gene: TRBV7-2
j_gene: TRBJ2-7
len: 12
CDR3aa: CASSLAEYEQYF
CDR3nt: TGTGCCAGCAGCTTAGCCGAGTACGAGCAGTACTTC

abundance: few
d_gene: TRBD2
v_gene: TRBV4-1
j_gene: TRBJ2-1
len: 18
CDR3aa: CASSQEATSASSYNEQFF
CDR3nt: TGCGCCAGCAGCCAAGAAGCGACTAGCGCGAGCTCCTACAATGAGCAGTTCTTC

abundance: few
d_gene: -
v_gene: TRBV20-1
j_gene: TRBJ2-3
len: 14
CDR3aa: CSARTGTSTDTQYF
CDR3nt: TGCAGTGCTCGCACAGGGACGAGCACAGATACGCAGTATTTT

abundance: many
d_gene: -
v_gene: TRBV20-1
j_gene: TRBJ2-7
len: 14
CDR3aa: CSAPRLVSSYEQYF
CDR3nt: TGCAGTGCACCCCGACTAGTTAGCTCCTACGAGCAGTACTTC

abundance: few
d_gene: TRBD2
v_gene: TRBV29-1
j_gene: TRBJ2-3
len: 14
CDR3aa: CSVFGLAETDTQYF
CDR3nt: TGCAGCGTTTTCGGACTAGCGGAGACAGATACGCAGTATTTT